Below, 8 T cell receptor beta chains from the same sample are listed, as sequenced in a study of CD8 T cells in ankylosing spondylitis. Their cognate antigens are unknown. TCRdb re-derived calls from the 5' RACE reads in MiXCR, one entry per CDR3 protein. Of over 450,000 distinct CDR3 sequences in the sample, roughly 12% were seen once. Study-level results: Made up of 7 to 9 highly homologous variants, a TCR beta motif appeared characteristic of ankylosing spondylitis blood.

Sequenced material: blood, either unsorted or a sorted T cell fraction (not recorded which). The source of these receptors is a male donor with ankylosing spondylitis.

The chain recombines TRBV12-3 or TRBV12-4 with TRBJ1-4; D is unresolved. The CDR3 length is 11 residues. Between the trimmed V and J ends, which lost 5 bases and 12 bases, there was a span of 10 bases. The CDR3 sequence is CASSPRRELFF. The CDR3 region has the DNA TGTGCCAGCAGTCCTCGCCGGGAACTGTTTTTT.

This clonotype was counted a few times. The chain carries TRBV14 and TRBJ2-2; 12 nucleotides line up with TRBD1. CDR1 is SGHDN and CDR2 is FVKESK in the germline V gene. This CDR3 is built from 24 residues. Trimming at V came to 3 bases and at J to 0 bases, leaving 23 bases not matched to a gene. The CDR3 region is CASSHPGTGGVYERVFANTGELFF. Here the CDR3 DNA reads TGTGCCAGCAGCCATCCCGGGACAGGGGGCGTATATGAGCGGGTTTTCGCGAACACCGGGGAGCTGTTTTTT.

The chain carries TRBV15 and TRBJ2-5, with D maybe TRBD2 (5 bases). Germline CDR1 and CDR2: LNHNV and YYDKDF (reference sequence). Trimming pared 0 bases from V and 5 bases from J, leaving 13 bases between. The CDR3 contains 15 residues. The CDR3 DNA is TGTGCCACCAGCAGAGATGCCGCTAGCAGGGAGACCCAGTACTTC. This encodes CATSRDAASRETQYF.

This chain connects TRBV12-3 or TRBV12-4 to TRBJ1-2; no definite D call. CDR3 length equals 13 residues. The V end was cut by 11 bases, the J end by 0 bases, with 13 bases between. In DNA, the CDR3 is TGTGCCCTTCGGGCAGGCGCTAACTATGGCTACACCTTC. The encoded protein is CALRAGANYGYTF.

Many counts were recorded for this clonotype. The CDR3 protein is CASSGRASYEQYF. As DNA, the CDR3 is TGTGCCAGCAGCGGACGGGCTTCCTACGAGCAGTACTTC. V gene TRBV3-1 combines with J gene TRBJ2-7; no reliable D call. The CDR3 is 13 residues long. Trimming took off 5 bases at V and 1 base at J, with 9 bases between the two ends. In germline, CDR1 is LGHDT, CDR2 YNNKEL (reference sequence).

The J gene is TRBJ2-3, the V gene TRBV29-1, with a tentative D call TRBD1 (5 bases). Trimming took off 4 bases at V and 5 bases at J, with 16 bases between the two ends. This CDR3 has 14 residues. Germline V gene data show CDR1 as SQVTM and CDR2 as ANQGSEA. The CDR3 sequence: CSVGYRRVEDTQYF. The CDR3 coding sequence is TGCAGCGTTGGGTATCGCAGGGTAGAAGATACGCAGTATTTT.

The rearrangement uses TRBV4-2 and TRBJ2-7; 9 nucleotides agree with TRBD1. CDR3 length: 17 amino acids. Trimming at V came to 0 bases and at J to 4 bases, leaving 10 bases not matched to a gene. In germline, CDR1 is LGHNA, CDR2 YNFKEQ. CDR3 nucleotides: TGTGCCAGCAGCCAAGATTTTCGGACAGGGGATATGTACGAGCAGTACTTC. Translation: CASSQDFRTGDMYEQYF.

The CDR3 here is CSARGGGVSEQFF. Here the CDR3 DNA reads TGCAGTGCTAGAGGAGGGGGGGTGAGTGAGCAGTTCTTC. This sequence joins TRBV20-1 and TRBJ2-1, with D perhaps TRBD2 (7 bases). The germline V gene encodes CDR1 DFQATT and CDR2 SNEGSKA (reference sequence). The CDR3 has 13 residues. The V and J ends lost 1 base and 9 bases respectively, with 13 bases between them.